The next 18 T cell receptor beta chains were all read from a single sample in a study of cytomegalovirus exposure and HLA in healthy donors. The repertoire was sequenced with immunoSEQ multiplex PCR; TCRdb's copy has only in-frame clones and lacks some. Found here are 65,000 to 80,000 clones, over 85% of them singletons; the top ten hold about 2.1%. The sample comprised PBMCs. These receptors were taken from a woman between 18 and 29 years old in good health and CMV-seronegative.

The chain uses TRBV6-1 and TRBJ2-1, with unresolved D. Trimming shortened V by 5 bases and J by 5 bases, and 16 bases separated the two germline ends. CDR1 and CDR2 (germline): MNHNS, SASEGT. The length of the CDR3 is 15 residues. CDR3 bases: TGTGCCAGCAGTAGCACAGATAATATGGACAATGAGCAGTTCTTC. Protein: CASSSTDNMDNEQFF.

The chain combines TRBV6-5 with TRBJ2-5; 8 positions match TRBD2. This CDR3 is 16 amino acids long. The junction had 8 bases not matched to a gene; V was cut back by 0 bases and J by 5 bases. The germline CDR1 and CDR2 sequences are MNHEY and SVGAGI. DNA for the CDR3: TGTGCCAGCAGTTACTCTTTGACTAGCGCCAGTGAGACCCAGTACTTC. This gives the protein CASSYSLTSASETQYF.

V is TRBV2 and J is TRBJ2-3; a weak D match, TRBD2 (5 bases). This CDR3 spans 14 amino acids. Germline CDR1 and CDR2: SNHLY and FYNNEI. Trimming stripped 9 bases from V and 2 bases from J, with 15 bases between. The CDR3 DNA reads TGTGCCAGAGGATCAGAGGGCTTCACAGATACGCAGTATTTT. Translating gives CARGSEGFTDTQYF.

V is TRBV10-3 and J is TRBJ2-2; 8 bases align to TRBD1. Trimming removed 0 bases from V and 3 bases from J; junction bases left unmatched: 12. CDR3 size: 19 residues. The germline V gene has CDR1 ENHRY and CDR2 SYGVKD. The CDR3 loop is CAISESARGRRGDTGELFF. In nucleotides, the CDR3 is TGTGCCATCAGTGAGTCGGCCAGGGGGCGCAGGGGTGACACCGGGGAGCTGTTTTTT.

The CDR3 is CASSKNRGQGSETQYF. In nucleotides, the CDR3 is TGCGCCAGCAGTAAAAACCGGGGACAGGGAAGTGAGACCCAGTACTTC. V is TRBV23-1 and J is TRBJ2-5; 9 bases match TRBD1. TRBV23-1 is designated an ORF whose function remains uncertain. The CDR3 spans 16 residues. Trimming took 5 bases from V and 5 from J; bases not matched to a gene: 12.

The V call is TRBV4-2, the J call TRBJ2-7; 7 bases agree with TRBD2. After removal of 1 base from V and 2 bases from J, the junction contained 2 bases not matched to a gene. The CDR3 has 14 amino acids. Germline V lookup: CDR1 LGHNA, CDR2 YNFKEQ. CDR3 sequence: CASSQAGGTYEQYF. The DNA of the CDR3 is TGTGCCAGCAGCCAAGCGGGGGGAACCTACGAGCAGTACTTC.

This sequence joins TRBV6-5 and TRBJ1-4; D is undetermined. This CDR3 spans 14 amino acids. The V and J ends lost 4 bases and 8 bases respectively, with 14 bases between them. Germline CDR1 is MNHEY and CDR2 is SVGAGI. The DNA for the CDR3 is TGTGCCAGCAGTTTGTTCCAGCGCCGCGAAAAACTGTTTTTT. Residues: CASSLFQRREKLFF.

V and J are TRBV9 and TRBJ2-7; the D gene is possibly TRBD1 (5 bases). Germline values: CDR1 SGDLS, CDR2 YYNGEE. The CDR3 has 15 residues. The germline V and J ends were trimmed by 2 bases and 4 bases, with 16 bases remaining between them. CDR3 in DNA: TGTGCCAGCAGCGTGGCAGTACAGGCCCCTTACGAGCAGTACTTC. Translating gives CASSVAVQAPYEQYF.

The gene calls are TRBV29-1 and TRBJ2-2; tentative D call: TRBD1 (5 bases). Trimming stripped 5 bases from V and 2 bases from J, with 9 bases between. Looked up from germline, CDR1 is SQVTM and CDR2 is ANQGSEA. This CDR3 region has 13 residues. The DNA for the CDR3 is TGCAGCGTTCTTGACAGTAACACCGGGGAGCTGTTTTTT. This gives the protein CSVLDSNTGELFF.

CDR3 coding DNA: TGTGCCAGCAGTGAAAATGGGAACAGGGAAAACATTCAGTACTTC. Its protein product is CASSENGNRENIQYF. V gene TRBV2 combines with J gene TRBJ2-4; weak D call: TRBD1 (6 bases). With 2 bases removed from V and 5 bases from J, the gap between germline ends came to 13 bases. The CDR3 runs to 15 residues. CDR1 is SNHLY and CDR2 is FYNNEI in the germline V gene.

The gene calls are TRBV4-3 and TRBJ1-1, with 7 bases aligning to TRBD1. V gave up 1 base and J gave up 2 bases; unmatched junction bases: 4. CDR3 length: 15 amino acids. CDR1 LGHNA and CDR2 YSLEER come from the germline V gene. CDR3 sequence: CASSQADRSNTEAFF. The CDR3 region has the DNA TGCGCCAGCAGCCAAGCGGACAGGAGCAACACTGAAGCTTTCTTT.

The chain's CDR3 is CASSAKLAPTYEQYF. CDR3 sequence (DNA): TGCGCCAGCAGCGCAAAACTAGCGCCTACCTACGAGCAGTACTTC. The rearrangement joins TRBV4-1 to TRBJ2-7, with 7 bases fitting TRBD2. Germline V CDR1 and CDR2: MGHRA, YSYEKL. The CDR3 is made up of 15 amino acids. V was clipped by 5 bases and J by 2 bases; unmatched bases: 9.

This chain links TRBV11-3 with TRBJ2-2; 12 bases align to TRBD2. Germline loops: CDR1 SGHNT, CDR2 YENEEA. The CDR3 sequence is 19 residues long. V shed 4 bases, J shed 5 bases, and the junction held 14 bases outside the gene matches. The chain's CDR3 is CASSYDLLAGGPLTGELFF. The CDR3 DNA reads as TGTGCCAGCAGCTATGATCTCCTAGCGGGAGGGCCTCTTACCGGGGAGCTGTTTTTT.

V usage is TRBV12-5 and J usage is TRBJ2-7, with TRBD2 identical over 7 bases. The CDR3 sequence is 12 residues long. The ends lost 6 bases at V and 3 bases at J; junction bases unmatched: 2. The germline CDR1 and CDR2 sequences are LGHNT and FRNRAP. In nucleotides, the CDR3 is TGTGCTAGTGGAGCTAGCGGCTACGAGCAGTACTTC. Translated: CASGASGYEQYF.

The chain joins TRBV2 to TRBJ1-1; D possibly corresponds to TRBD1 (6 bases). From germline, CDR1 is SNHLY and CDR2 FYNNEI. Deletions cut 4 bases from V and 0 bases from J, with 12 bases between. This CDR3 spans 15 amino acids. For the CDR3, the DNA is TGTGCCAGCAGTGGAGCCGGACAGATGAACACTGAAGCTTTCTTT. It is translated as CASSGAGQMNTEAFF.

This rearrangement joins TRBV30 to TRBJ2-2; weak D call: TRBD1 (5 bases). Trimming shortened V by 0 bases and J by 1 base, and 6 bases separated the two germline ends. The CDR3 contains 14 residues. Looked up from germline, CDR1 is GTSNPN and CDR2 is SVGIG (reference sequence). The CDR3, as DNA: TGTGCCTGGAGTGTAACAGGGAACACCGGGGAGCTGTTTTTT. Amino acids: CAWSVTGNTGELFF.

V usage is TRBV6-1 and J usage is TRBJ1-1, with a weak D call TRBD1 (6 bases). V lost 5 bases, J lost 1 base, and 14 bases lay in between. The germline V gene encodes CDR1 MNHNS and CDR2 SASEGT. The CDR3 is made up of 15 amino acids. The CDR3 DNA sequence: TGTGCCAGCAGTAGAGGGACGACAGGGAACACTGAAGCTTTCTTT. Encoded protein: CASSRGTTGNTEAFF.

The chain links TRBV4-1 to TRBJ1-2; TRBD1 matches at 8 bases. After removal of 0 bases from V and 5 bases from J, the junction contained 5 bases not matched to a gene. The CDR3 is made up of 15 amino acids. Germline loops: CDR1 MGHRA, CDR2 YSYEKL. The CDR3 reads CASSQDHRGDYGYTF. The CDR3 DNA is TGCGCCAGCAGCCAAGATCACAGGGGGGATTATGGCTACACCTTC.